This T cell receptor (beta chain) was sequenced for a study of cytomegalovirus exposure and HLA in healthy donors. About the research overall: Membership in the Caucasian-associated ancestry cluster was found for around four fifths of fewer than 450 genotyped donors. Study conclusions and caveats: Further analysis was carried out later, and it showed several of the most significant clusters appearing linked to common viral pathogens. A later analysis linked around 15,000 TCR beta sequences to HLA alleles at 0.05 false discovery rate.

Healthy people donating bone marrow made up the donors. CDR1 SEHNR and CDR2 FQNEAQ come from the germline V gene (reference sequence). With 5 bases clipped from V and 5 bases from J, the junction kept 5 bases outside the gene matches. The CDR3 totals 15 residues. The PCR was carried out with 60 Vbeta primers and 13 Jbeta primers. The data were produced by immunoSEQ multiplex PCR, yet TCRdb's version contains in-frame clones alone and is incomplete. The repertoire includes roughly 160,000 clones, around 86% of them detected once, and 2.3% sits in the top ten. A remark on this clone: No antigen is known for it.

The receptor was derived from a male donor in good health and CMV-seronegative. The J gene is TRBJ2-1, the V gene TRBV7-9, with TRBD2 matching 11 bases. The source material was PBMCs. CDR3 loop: CASSPGLAGDNEQFF. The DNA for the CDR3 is TGTGCCAGCAGCCCAGGACTAGCGGGTGACAATGAGCAGTTCTTC.